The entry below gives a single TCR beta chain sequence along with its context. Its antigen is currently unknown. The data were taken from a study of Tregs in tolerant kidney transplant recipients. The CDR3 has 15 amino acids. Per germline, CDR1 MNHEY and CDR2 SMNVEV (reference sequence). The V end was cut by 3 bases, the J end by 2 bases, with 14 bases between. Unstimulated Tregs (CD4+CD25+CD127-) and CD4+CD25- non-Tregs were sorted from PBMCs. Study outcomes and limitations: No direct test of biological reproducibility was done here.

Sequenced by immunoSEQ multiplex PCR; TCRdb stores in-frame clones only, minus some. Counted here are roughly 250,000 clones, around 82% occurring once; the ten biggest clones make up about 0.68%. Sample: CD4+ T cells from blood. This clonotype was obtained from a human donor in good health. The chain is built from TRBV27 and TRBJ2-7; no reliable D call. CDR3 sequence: CASSLKAGPPYEQYF. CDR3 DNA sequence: TGTGCCAGCAGTTTGAAGGCAGGCCCACCCTACGAGCAGTACTTC.